Here is one TCR beta chain with its context. Antigen specificity is unknown. The germline CDR1 and CDR2 sequences are DFQATT and SNEGSKA (reference sequence). V lost 7 bases and J lost 7, with 13 bases in between. This CDR3 contains 11 residues. The PCR was carried out with 60 Vbeta primers and 13 Jbeta primers. The method was immunoSEQ multiplex PCR; TCRdb's version includes in-frame clones alone and lacks a portion of them. This table has fewer than 150,000 clones, about 85% appearing once. This record belongs to a study of cytomegalovirus exposure and HLA in healthy donors. On the study more broadly: There were nearly 120 million unique TCR beta sequences, drawn from about 179 million T cells, in an earlier analysis. Findings and limits, study-wide: When analyzed later, a missense DCLRE1C variant was found to be linked to TCR beta V- and J-gene trimming. Cytomegalovirus status was reportedly diagnosed by the classifier with high specificity and sensitivity. For most TCR beta V segments, an earlier analysis put the productive rate at about 87% or about 30% of the time.

The V call is TRBV20-1, the J call TRBJ1-2; the D is unclear. The sequencing input was PBMCs. The receptor was derived from a woman younger than 45 in good health and CMV-seropositive. CDR3 bases: TGCAGTGTCAGTGTGGCGGGTGGCTACACCTTC. This translates into CSVSVAGGYTF.